This TCR beta chain was profiled in a study of graft-versus-host responses after intestinal transplantation. Study at large: Recipients were given multivisceral, liver-intestinal, or isolated intestinal transplants. Study observations and caveats: Investigators detected GvH clones in recipient marrow, with some emerging earlier in ileum or blood. The study found high graft-versus-host to host-versus-graft clonal ratios in allografts of patients with graft-donor T cell macrochimerism.

Notes on this clone: The antigen is not known.

Clones were sequenced by immunoSEQ multiplex PCR, and TCRdb holds only the in-frame ones, with some missing. Found here are around 77,000 clones, about 94% of them singletons; the top ten hold less than 0.55%. Germline lookup yields CDR1 MNHEY and CDR2 SMNVEV (reference sequence). The CDR3 contains 13 residues. Trimming removed 8 bases from V and 3 bases from J, with 12 bases in between. The origin of this receptor is a human donor who received an intestinal transplant. The input for sequencing was unstimulated CD8+ T cells sorted from spleen or lymph node cells, taken before intestinal transplant. V and J are TRBV27 and TRBJ2-3; the D gene is possibly TRBD1 (6 bases). The CDR3: CASRDTLTDTQYF. CDR3 in DNA: TGTGCCAGCCGGGACACGCTTACAGATACGCAGTATTTT.